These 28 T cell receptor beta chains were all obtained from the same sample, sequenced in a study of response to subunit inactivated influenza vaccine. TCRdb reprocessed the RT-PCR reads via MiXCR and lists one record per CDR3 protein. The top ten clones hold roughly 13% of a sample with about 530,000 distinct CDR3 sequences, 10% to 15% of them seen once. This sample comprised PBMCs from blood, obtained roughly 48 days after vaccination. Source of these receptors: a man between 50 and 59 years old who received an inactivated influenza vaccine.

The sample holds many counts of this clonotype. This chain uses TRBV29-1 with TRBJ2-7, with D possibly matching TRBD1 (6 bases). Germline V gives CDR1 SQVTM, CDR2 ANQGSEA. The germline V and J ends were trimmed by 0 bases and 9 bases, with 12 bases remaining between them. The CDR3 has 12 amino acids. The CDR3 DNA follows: TGCAGCGTTGAAGAATCAGGGGTTGTGCAGTACTTC. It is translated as CSVEESGVVQYF.

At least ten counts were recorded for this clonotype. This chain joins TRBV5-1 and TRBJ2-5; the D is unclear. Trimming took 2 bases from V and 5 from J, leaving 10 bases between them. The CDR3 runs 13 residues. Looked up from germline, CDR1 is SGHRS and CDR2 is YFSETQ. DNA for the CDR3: TGCGCCAGCAGCTTAGCACCGCCGGAGACCCAGTACTTC. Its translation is CASSLAPPETQYF.

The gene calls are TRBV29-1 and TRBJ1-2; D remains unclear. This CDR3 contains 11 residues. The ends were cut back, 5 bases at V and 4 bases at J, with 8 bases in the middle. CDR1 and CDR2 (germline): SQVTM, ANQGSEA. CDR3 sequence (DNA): TGCAGCGTTTACAATAGCTATGGCTACACCTTC. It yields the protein CSVYNSYGYTF.

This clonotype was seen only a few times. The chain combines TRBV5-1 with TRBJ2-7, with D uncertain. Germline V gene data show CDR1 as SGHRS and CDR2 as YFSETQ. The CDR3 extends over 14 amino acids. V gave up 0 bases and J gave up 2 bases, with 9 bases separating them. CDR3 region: CASSLDLPPYEQYF. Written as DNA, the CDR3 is TGCGCCAGCAGCTTGGATCTCCCCCCCTACGAGCAGTACTTC.

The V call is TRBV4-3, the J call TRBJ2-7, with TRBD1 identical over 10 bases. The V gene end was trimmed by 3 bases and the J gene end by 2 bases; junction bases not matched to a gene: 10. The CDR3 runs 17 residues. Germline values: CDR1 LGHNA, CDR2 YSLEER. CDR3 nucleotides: TGCGCCAGCAGCCACACCGGGACAGGGGAAAGGGCCTACGAGCAGTACTTC. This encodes CASSHTGTGERAYEQYF.

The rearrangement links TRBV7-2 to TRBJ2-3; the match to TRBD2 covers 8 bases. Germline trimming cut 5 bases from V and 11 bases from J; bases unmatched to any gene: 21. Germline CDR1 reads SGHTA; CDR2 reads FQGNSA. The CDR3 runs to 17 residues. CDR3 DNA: TGTGCCAGCAGCGCCGTTGCTAGCGGGCTCCAACCTTACCAGCAGTATTTT. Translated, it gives CASSAVASGLQPYQQYF.

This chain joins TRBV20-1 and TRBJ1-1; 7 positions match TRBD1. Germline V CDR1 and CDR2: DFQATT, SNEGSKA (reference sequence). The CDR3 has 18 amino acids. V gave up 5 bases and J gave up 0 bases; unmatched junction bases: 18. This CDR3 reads CSAPRDSPSGGLNTEAFF. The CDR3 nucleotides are TGCAGTGCTCCAAGAGACAGTCCCTCAGGGGGTCTGAACACTGAAGCTTTCTTT.

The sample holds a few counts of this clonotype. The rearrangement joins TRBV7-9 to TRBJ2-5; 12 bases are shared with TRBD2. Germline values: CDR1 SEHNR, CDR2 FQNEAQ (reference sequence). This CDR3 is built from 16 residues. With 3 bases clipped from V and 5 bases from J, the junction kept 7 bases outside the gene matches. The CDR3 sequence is CASSFGLAGGQETQYF. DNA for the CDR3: TGTGCCAGCAGCTTCGGTCTAGCGGGGGGGCAGGAGACCCAGTACTTC. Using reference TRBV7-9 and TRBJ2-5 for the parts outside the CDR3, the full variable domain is DTGVSQNPRHKITKRGQNVTFRCDPISEHNRLYWYRQTLGQGPEFLTYFQNEAQLEKSRLLSDRFSAERPKGSFSTLEIQRTEQGDSAMYLCASSFGLAGGQETQYFGPGTRLLVL.

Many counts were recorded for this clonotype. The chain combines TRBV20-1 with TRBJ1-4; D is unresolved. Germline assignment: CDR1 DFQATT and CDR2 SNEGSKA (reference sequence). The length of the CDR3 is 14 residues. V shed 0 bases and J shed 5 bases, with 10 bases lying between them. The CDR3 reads CSARDRGTNEKLFF. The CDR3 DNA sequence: TGCAGTGCTAGAGATCGGGGTACGAATGAAAAACTGTTTTTT.

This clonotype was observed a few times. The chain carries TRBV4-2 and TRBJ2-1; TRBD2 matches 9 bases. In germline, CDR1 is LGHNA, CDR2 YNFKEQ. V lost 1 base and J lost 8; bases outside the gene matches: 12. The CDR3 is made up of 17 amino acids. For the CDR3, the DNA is TGTGCCAGCAGCCAAGTTTTAACTAGCGGGCTCTCGGATGAGCAGTTCTTC. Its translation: CASSQVLTSGLSDEQFF.

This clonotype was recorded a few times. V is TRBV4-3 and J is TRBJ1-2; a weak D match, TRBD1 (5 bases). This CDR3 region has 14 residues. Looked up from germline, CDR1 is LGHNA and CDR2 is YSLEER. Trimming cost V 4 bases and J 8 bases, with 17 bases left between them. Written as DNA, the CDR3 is TGCGCCAGCAGCCCCTTTGGAGGGCCAGGGGGCTACACCTTC. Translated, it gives CASSPFGGPGGYTF.

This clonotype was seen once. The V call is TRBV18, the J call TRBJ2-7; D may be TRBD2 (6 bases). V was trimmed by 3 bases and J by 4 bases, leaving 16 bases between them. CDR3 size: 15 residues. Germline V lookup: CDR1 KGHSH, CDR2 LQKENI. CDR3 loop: CASSPGGDRGYEQYF. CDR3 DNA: TGTGCCAGCTCACCGGGCGGGGACCGAGGTTACGAGCAGTACTTC.

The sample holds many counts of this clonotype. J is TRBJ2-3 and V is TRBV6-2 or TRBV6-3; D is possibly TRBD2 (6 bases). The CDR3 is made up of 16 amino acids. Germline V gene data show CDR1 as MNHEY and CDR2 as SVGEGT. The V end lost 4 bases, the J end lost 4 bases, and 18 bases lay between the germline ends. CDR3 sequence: CASSSGGIWDADTQYF. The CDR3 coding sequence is TGTGCCAGCAGTTCGGGCGGGATTTGGGACGCAGATACGCAGTATTTT.

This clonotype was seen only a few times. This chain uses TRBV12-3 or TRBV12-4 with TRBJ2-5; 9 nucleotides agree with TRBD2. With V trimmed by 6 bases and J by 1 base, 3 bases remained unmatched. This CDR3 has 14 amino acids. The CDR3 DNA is TGTGCCAGCAGGGGGCGGGGGGGCCAAGAGACCCAGTACTTC. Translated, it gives CASRGRGGQETQYF.

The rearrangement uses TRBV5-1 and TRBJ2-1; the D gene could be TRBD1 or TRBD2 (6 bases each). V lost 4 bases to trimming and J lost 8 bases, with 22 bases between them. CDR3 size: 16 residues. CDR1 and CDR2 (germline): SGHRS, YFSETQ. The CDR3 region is CASSPGAAGLGDEQFF. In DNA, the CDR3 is TGCGCCAGCAGCCCGGGGGCGGCAGGGCTTGGGGATGAGCAGTTCTTC.

The CDR3 protein is CSARDLDLSYEQYF. DNA of the CDR3: TGCAGTGCTAGAGATCTTGACTTATCCTACGAGCAGTACTTC. The chain carries TRBV20-1 and TRBJ2-7; unclear D gene. The V and J ends lost 0 bases and 1 base respectively, with 10 bases between them. The V gene's germline CDR1 is DFQATT and CDR2 SNEGSKA (reference sequence). The CDR3 consists of 14 residues.

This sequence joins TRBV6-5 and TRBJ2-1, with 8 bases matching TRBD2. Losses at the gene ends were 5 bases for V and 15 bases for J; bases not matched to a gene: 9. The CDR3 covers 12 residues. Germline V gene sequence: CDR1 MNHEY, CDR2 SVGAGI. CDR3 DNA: TGTGCCAGCAGTAATCCGGGACTAGAGGCGTTCTTC. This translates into CASSNPGLEAFF.

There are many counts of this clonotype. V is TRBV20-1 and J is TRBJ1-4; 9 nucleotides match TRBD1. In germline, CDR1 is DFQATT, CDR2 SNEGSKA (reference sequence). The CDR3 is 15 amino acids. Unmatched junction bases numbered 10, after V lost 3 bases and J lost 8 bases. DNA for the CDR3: TGCAGTGCTAGGGGATGGGACAGGGAAGGAGAAAAACTGTTTTTT. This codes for CSARGWDREGEKLFF.

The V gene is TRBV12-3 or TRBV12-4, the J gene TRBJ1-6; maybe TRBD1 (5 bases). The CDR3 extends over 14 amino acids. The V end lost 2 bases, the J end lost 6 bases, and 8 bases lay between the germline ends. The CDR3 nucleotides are TGTGCCAGCAGTTTATTCGGGGGTAATTCACCCCTCCACTTT. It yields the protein CASSLFGGNSPLHF.

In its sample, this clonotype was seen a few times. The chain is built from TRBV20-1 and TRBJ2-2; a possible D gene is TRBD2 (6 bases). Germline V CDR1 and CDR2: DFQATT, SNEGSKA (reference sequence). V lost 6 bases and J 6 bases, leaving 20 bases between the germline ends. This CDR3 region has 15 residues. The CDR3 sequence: CSAEKPGLFPGELFF. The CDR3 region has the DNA TGCAGTGCCGAAAAGCCGGGACTCTTTCCCGGGGAGCTGTTTTTT.

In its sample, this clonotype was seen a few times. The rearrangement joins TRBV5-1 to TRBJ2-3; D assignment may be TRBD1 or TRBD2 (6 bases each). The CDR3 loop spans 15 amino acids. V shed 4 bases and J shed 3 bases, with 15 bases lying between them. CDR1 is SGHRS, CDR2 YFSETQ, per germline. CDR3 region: CASSPMTRGTDTQYF. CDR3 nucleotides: TGCGCCAGCAGCCCGATGACTAGGGGGACAGATACGCAGTATTTT.

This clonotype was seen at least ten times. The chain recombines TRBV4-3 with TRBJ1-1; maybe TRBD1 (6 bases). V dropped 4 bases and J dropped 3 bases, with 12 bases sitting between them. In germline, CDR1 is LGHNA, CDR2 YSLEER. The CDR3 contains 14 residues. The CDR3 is CASSRRRQDTEAFF. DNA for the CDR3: TGCGCCAGCAGCCGAAGAAGACAGGACACTGAAGCTTTCTTT.

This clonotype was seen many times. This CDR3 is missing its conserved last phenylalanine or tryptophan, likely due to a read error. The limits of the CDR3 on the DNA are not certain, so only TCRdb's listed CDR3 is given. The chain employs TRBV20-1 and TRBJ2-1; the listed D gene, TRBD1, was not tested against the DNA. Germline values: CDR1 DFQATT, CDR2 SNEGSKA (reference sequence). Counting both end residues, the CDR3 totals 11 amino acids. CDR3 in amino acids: CSAKRSGTDLL.

This CDR3 is CSATTLAGGIPSYNEQFF. In nucleotides, the CDR3 is TGCAGTGCTACCACGCTAGCGGGGGGAATTCCCTCCTACAATGAGCAGTTCTTC. The gene calls are TRBV20-1 and TRBJ2-1; TRBD2 agrees at 11 bases. The CDR3 loop spans 18 amino acids. V gave up 4 bases and J gave up 0 bases; unmatched junction bases: 11. Germline CDR1 and CDR2: DFQATT and SNEGSKA (reference sequence).

DNA for the CDR3: TGTGCCAGCAGTTACGAGGGCAGTGCGTTGGAGCAGTACTTC. Protein product: CASSYEGSALEQYF. This chain joins TRBV6-5 and TRBJ2-7; D perhaps matches TRBD2 (5 bases). V was trimmed by 2 bases and J by 7 bases, leaving 15 bases between them. The CDR3 totals 14 residues. CDR1 and CDR2 from the germline V gene are MNHEY and SVGAGI.

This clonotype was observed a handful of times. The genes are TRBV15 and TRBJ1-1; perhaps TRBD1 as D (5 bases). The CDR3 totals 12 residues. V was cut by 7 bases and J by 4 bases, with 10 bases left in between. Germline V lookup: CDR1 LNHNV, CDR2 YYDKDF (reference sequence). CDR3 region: CATNQGSTEAFF. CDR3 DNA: TGTGCCACCAACCAGGGAAGCACTGAAGCTTTCTTT.

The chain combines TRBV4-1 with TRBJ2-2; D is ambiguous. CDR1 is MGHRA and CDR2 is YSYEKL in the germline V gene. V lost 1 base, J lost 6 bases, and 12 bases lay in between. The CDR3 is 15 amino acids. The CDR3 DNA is TGCGCCAGCAGCCAAGTTAGTTCTGGGCCCGGGGAGCTGTTTTTT. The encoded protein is CASSQVSSGPGELFF.

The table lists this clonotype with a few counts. Here the CDR3 reads CASSASIGGYEQYF. The CDR3 nucleotides are TGTGCCAGCAGCGCTTCCATTGGGGGCTACGAGCAGTACTTC. The chain has TRBV7-9 and TRBJ2-7; D may be TRBD1 or TRBD2 (5 bases each). CDR1 is SEHNR and CDR2 is FQNEAQ in the germline V gene (reference sequence). The V end lost 5 bases, the J end lost 3 bases, and 14 bases lay between the germline ends. This CDR3 is built from 14 residues.